A selection of T cell receptor beta chains follows, all from one sample in a study of blood T cell repertoires in COVID-19. TCRdb keeps only in-frame clones here, not all; method: immunoSEQ multiplex PCR. This repertoire shows 250,000 to 300,000 clones, 86% found once; its top ten account for about an eighth. The material sequenced was peripheral blood. These receptors all stem from a woman aged 25 to 39 with COVID-19, enrolled during active disease. Both conserved end residues are part of each CDR3. The order of the fields is V gene, CDR3 length, J gene, D gene, clone size, CDR3 protein, CDR3 DNA. A D gene is named only where the DNA matches it firmly. Clone size, where shown, is once, few, many, or a class for clones that have expanded.

>TRBV4-1|17|TRBJ2-5|TRBD2|-
CASSRASGGLVQETQYF
TGCGCCAGCAGCCGAGCTAGCGGGGGACTAGTCCAAGAGACCCAGTACTTC
>TRBV19|14|TRBJ2-7|TRBD2|once
CASSTAGGGYEQYF
TGTGCCAGTAGTACAGCGGGGGGCGGGTACGAGCAGTACTTC
>TRBV7-9|18|TRBJ2-2|-|-
CASSSHTFLGQNTGELFF
TGTGCCAGCAGCTCCCATACGTTTCTTGGACAGAACACCGGGGAGCTGTTTTTT
>TRBV29-1|11|TRBJ2-5|-|-
CSVGRRETQYF
TGCAGCGTTGGTAGGAGGGAGACCCAGTACTTC
>TRBV14|14|TRBJ2-1|-|once
CASSHPLIVDEQFF
TGTGCCAGCAGCCATCCTTTAATAGTGGATGAGCAGTTCTTC
>TRBV28|14|TRBJ2-7|-|-
CASSPPGLFPEQYF
TGTGCCAGCAGTCCGCCAGGGCTATTTCCCGAGCAGTACTTC
>TRBV30|14|TRBJ1-5|-|-
CAWSVGGASQPQHF
TGTGCCTGGAGTGTAGGGGGGGCTAGTCAGCCCCAGCATTTT
>TRBV4-1|13|TRBJ2-1|-|-
CASSQGPNNEQFF
TGCGCCAGCAGCCAAGGGCCCAACAATGAGCAGTTCTTC
>TRBV29-1|14|TRBJ2-2|-|-
CSVGRGGHTGELFF
TGCAGCGTTGGAAGAGGGGGACACACCGGGGAGCTGTTTTTT
>TRBV2|14|TRBJ1-4|-|once
CASSSDSYNEKLFF
TGTGCCAGCTCCTCGGACAGTTATAATGAAAAACTGTTTTTT
>TRBV15|17|TRBJ1-3|-|few
CATSSGTVLTAGNTIYF
TGTGCCACCAGCAGTGGCACAGTCTTAACAGCCGGAAACACCATATATTTT